The present entry profiles one TCR beta chain with its context. The record originates from a study of blood T cell repertoires in COVID-19. Study-wide background: Material from acute and convalescent COVID-19 was sourced from the United States, Italy and Spain. In each case, the material was cDNA or gDNA derived from T cells, B-cell-depleted T cells, or PBMCs.

Original methodology: Amplification of reference gene primers was used by the study to estimate nucleated cell counts. TCRdb's table, derived via immunoSEQ multiplex PCR, lists solely in-frame clones and lacks some. Clonal size and the V and J genes are those of that table, whereas D and trimming came from the DNA. Among 200,000 to 250,000 clones listed, 70% to 90% were seen once. The CDR3 consists of 14 residues. Trimming cost V 1 base and J 4 bases, with 11 bases left between them. Germline V gives CDR1 SGHRS, CDR2 YFSETQ. The receptor's source is a man in his forties with acute or convalescent COVID-19. The rearrangement links TRBV5-1 to TRBJ1-2; no clear D gene. The sequenced sample consisted of peripheral blood. DNA for the CDR3: TGCGCCAGCAGCTTGTCTTTGGAGGGCTATGGCTACACCTTC. This translates into CASSLSLEGYGYTF.